A selection of T cell receptor beta chains follows, all from one sample in a study of identical twins. TCRdb called the 5' RACE reads again in MiXCR, with one record for every CDR3 protein. The sample records some 300,000 distinct CDR3 sequences, around an eighth being singletons. The same data also went into a second study, on yellow fever vaccine responses in identical twins.

The sample consisted of CD8+ T cells sorted from blood. The receptor set was obtained from a woman aged 18-29 years in good health. CDR3s include the opening cysteine and the closing phenylalanine or tryptophan. Fields, in order: V gene, D gene, J gene, clone size, CDR3 DNA, CDR3 protein. D genes are given only for firm matches. Expanded clones get a size class; other rows say once, few or many, or leave the size out.

>TRBV28|TRBD1|TRBJ1-1|few
TGTGCCAGCAGTCCTGTACTCGGACAGGGGGTAACCACTGAAGCTTTCTTT
CASSPVLGQGVTTEAFF
>TRBV7-7|TRBD2|TRBJ2-3|many
TGTGCCAGCAGCTTAGGGGTTCTAGCGGGAAACACAGATACGCAGTATTTT
CASSLGVLAGNTDTQYF
>TRBV12-3/TRBV12-4|-|TRBJ1-2|-
TGTGCCAGCAACGGGGGCGTAGGAGGAGATGGCTACACCTTC
CASNGGVGGDGYTF
>TRBV7-6|TRBD1|TRBJ2-1|-
TGTGCCAGCAGCTTGGGGACAGGGGGCCCCAATGAGCAGTTCTTC
CASSLGTGGPNEQFF
>TRBV7-9|-|TRBJ2-3|few
TGTGCCAGCAGCTTAGGGTCGTCTCTTTTATCGTATTTT
CASSLGSSLLSYF
>TRBV28|TRBD1|TRBJ1-2|few
TGTGCCAGCAGTTCCCAGGGGGCCGCCGTATACTTC
CASSSQGAAVYF
>TRBV19|-|TRBJ2-7|-
TGTGCCAGTAGTCCTCGATGGGTCGGTTGGTACGAGCAGTACTTC
CASSPRWVGWYEQYF
>TRBV11-2|TRBD1|TRBJ1-2|few
TGTGCCAGCAGCTTTGGGCGGCAGGGGGACGGCTACACCTTC
CASSFGRQGDGYTF
>TRBV12-3/TRBV12-4|TRBD2|TRBJ2-1|-
TGTGCCAGCAGTTGGGGACTAGCGGGAGGGACCGCCCGAGCCAATGAGCAGTTCTTC
CASSWGLAGGTARANEQFF
>TRBV7-9|-|TRBJ1-1|few
TGTGCCAGCAGCTTAGGAGGGGACGGTGAAGCTTTCTTT
CASSLGGDGEAFF
>TRBV23-1|TRBD1|TRBJ2-2|few
TGCGCCAGCAGACCCGACAGGGAATGGAACACCGGGGAGCTGTTTTTT
CASRPDREWNTGELFF
>TRBV12-3/TRBV12-4|-|TRBJ2-7|few
TGTGCCAGCAGCCCGGACGGGGGCGAGCAGTACTTC
CASSPDGGEQYF
>TRBV6-5|-|TRBJ1-1|-
TGTGCCAGCAGTTACGGGGGGAGGGCTGAAGCTTTCTTT
CASSYGGRAEAFF
>TRBV7-8|TRBD2|TRBJ2-1|-
TGTGCCAGCAGCTCGACCTCTGGCGGGAGTAGGTATGAGCAGTTCTTC
CASSSTSGGSRYEQFF
>TRBV5-1|-|TRBJ2-1|-
TGCGCCAGCAGCTTTGATAGAAATGAGCAGTTCTTC
CASSFDRNEQFF
>TRBV7-8|TRBD2|TRBJ2-5|many
TGTGCCAGCAGCCCCACTAGCGGAAAAGAGACCCAGTACTTC
CASSPTSGKETQYF
>TRBV6-5|-|TRBJ2-1|few
TGTGCCAGCAGTTCCCCAGGCGACAATGAGCAGTTCTTC
CASSSPGDNEQFF
>TRBV7-8|-|TRBJ2-7|many
TGTGCCAGCAGCTTAAATCCCCGATCCTACGAGCAGTACTTC
CASSLNPRSYEQYF
>TRBV24-1|-|TRBJ1-1|few
TGTGCCACCAGTGATGGCACTGAAGCTTTCTTT
CATSDGTEAFF
>TRBV2|-|TRBJ1-2|-
TGTGCCAGCAGTGGAGGACTGATGATCTATGGCTACACCTTC
CASSGGLMIYGYTF
>TRBV29-1|-|TRBJ2-2|-
TGCAGCGTCCCCGACCCTACCGGGGAGCTGTTTTTT
CSVPDPTGELFF
>TRBV6-5|TRBD2|TRBJ2-7|few
TGTGCCAGCAGTTCTCTAGCGGGAGGCGGCAGCGTTGACGAGCAGTACTTC
CASSSLAGGGSVDEQYF
>TRBV28|-|TRBJ2-3|-
TGTGCCAGCAGTTTATCCGATTACTCACAAGACACAGATACGCAGTATTTT
CASSLSDYSQDTDTQYF
>TRBV4-1|-|TRBJ2-4|-
TGCGCCAGCAGGGACCAGGCCAAAAACATTCAGTACTTC
CASRDQAKNIQYF
>TRBV5-1|-|TRBJ2-1|-
TGCGCCAGCAACCCGGACAGTGAGGCTGAGCAGTTCTTC
CASNPDSEAEQFF
>TRBV4-1|-|TRBJ2-1|few
TGCGCCAGCAGCCAAGTCGTGTACCATGAGCAGTTCTTC
CASSQVVYHEQFF
>TRBV27|-|TRBJ2-6|few
TGTGCCAGCAGTTTCGGTCGGCTGGTTGGGGCCAACGTCCTGACTTTC
CASSFGRLVGANVLTF
>TRBV6-2/TRBV6-3|-|TRBJ1-5|few
TGTGCCAGCAGTGCCGAGGGGTATCAGCCCCAGCATTTT
CASSAEGYQPQHF
>TRBV4-1|-|TRBJ2-2|-
TGCGCCAGCAGCCAAGATGGGTTTAAGACCGGGGAGCTGTTTTTT
CASSQDGFKTGELFF
>TRBV12-3/TRBV12-4|-|TRBJ2-7|few
TGTGCCAGCAGTTTAAAGACTGACGAGCAGTACTTC
CASSLKTDEQYF
>TRBV12-5|-|TRBJ1-5|few
TGTGCTAGTGGCAAAGGCGCGGGTAATCAGCCCCAGCATTTT
CASGKGAGNQPQHF
>TRBV4-1|-|TRBJ2-5|few
TGCGCCAGCAGACTTCGGCGTAGTAATCAAGAGACCCAGTACTTC
CASRLRRSNQETQYF
>TRBV12-3/TRBV12-4|TRBD1|TRBJ2-1|many
TGTGCCAGCAGTAGACAGGGGAATGAGCAGTTCTTC
CASSRQGNEQFF
>TRBV24-1|-|TRBJ2-2|few
TGTGCCACCAGCGGGCAGGTGAACACCGGGGAGCTGTTTTTT
CATSGQVNTGELFF
>TRBV6-5|-|TRBJ2-5|few
TGTGCCAGCATGGGATCCGGAGAGACCCAGTACTTC
CASMGSGETQYF
>TRBV16|-|TRBJ1-1|few
TGTGCCAGCAGCCAAAGGGCAAGCACTGAAGCTTTCTTT
CASSQRASTEAFF
>TRBV27|TRBD2|TRBJ2-7|-
TGTGCCAGCAGTTGGCAGAGCGGGGATCGACCCTACGAGCAGTACTTC
CASSWQSGDRPYEQYF
>TRBV2|-|TRBJ2-4|-
TGTGCCACCACAACAAGGGACATTCAGTACTTC
CATTTRDIQYF
>TRBV20-1|-|TRBJ2-3|few
TGCAGTGCGCGAGGGTGGGCCGACACAGATACGCAGTATTTT
CSARGWADTDTQYF
>TRBV5-5|-|TRBJ2-3|many
TGTGCCAGCAGCTTGGAACGACAGCGCACAGATACGCAGTATTTT
CASSLERQRTDTQYF
>TRBV5-4|-|TRBJ1-2|-
TGTGCCAGCAGCCTTTACTACTATGGCTACACCTTC
CASSLYYYGYTF
>TRBV7-9|TRBD1|TRBJ2-1|-
TGTGCCAGCAGCTTAGGGGTCGGGACAGGCGGCAATGAGCAGTTCTTC
CASSLGVGTGGNEQFF
>TRBV11-3|-|TRBJ2-3|-
TGTGCCAGCAGCTTAGGGGGTGGTGCGCCAGATACGCAGTATTTT
CASSLGGGAPDTQYF
>TRBV3-1|-|TRBJ2-5|once
TGTGCCAGCAGCCAAGATAGTCGGGAGACCCAGTACTTC
CASSQDSRETQYF
>TRBV12-3/TRBV12-4|TRBD2|TRBJ2-7|few
TGTGCCAGCAGTTTACTAGCGGGGGCCTACGAGCAGTACTTC
CASSLLAGAYEQYF